Reported below is one T cell receptor beta chain. What it binds is unknown. The record originates from a study of blood T cells in healthy people across ages. Study details: About one barcoded beta molecule per two T cells was captured by template switching.

Every donor contributed around 10 milliliters of peripheral blood by blood draw. General study findings and limits: Age showed a roughly linear inverse relationship with TCR beta diversity per million T cells. Higher diversity, along with more naive CD4+ cells, distinguished long-lived donors from aged donors.

The second PCR ran 7 to 11 cycles with a sample-barcoded 5' primer and J-beta primers. A single record per CDR3 protein comes from TCRdb applying MiXCR to the 5' RACE reads. Found here are around 1,900,000 distinct CDR3 sequences, about two fifths of them singletons; the top ten hold roughly 23%. The TCR was taken from a human donor in good health. The material sequenced was blood.

As DNA, the CDR3 is TGCGCCAGCAGCGCTACCGGGACCCACGAGCAGTACTTC. Translated: CASSATGTHEQYF. The chain recombines TRBV4-1 with TRBJ2-7; D tentatively reads TRBD1 or TRBD2 (5 bases each). Germline CDR1 MGHRA, CDR2 YSYEKL. The CDR3 contains 13 residues. V was cut by 5 bases and J by 5 bases, with 13 bases left in between.